Sequencing of this T cell receptor (beta chain) was carried out in a study of cytomegalovirus exposure and HLA in healthy donors. 60 Vbeta and 13 Jbeta primers were used in PCR. Only in-frame clones appear in the TCRdb table, and some are missing; sequencing was by immunoSEQ multiplex PCR. The sample shows under 200,000 clones, 75% to 80% of them seen only once. The V end was cut by 1 base, the J end by 5 bases, with 21 bases between. Germline V gene data show CDR1 as KGHSH and CDR2 as LQKENI. This CDR3 is 18 amino acids long. The TCR originated in a man aged 50 to 59 in good health and CMV-seropositive. The sequencing sample was made of PBMCs. This rearrangement joins TRBV18 to TRBJ1-5; perhaps TRBD1 as D (6 bases). CDR3 DNA sequence: TGTGCCAGCTCACCACTCGGGAGGCGGGGGGGCGCACATCAGCCCCAGCATTTT. Amino acid sequence: CASSPLGRRGGAHQPQHF.